The entry below describes one T cell receptor (beta chain). The data belong to a study of patients and donors after allogeneic stem cell transplantation. The germline gives CDR1 SQVTM, CDR2 ANQGSEA. V gave up 6 bases and J gave up 2 bases; unmatched junction bases: 2. The CDR3 is made up of 12 amino acids. TCRdb used MiXCR to reprocess the RT-PCR reads, holding one entry per CDR3 protein. The table has about 410,000 distinct CDR3 sequences, roughly 17% seen once; the top ten hold 7.2%. Material: blood, either unsorted or a sorted T cell fraction (not recorded which). This TCR derives from a human donor who was either an allogeneic HSCT recipient or a stem cell or donor lymphocyte infusion donor (not recorded which). It is not recorded whose cells these are; they may come from a transplant donor. This chain joins TRBV29-1 and TRBJ2-5, with 8 bases identical to TRBD1. The CDR3 sequence: CSVTGGQETQYF. For the CDR3, the DNA is TGCAGCGTCACAGGGGGACAAGAGACCCAGTACTTC.